The present T cell receptor beta chain was sequenced within a study of blood T cell repertoires in COVID-19. Overall study context: Nucleic acid was either cDNA or gDNA, and it came from T cells, B-cell-depleted T cells, or PBMCs.

This CDR3 has 16 amino acids. Per germline, CDR1 MNHNY and CDR2 SVGAGI (reference sequence). V shed 7 bases and J shed 1 base, with 19 bases lying between them. Method: immunoSEQ multiplex PCR; TCRdb's copy keeps in-frame clones and lacks some. The table includes more than 250,000 clones, about 87% detected once. Those enrolled in Seattle joined during active infection and were followed longitudinally afterward. V and J are TRBV6-6 and TRBJ1-2; tentative D call: TRBD1 (5 bases). The clonotype originates from a young woman with COVID-19, enrolled during active disease. The sequencing input was peripheral blood. CDR3 residues: CASTSTPGGVNYGYTF. Here the CDR3 DNA reads TGTGCCAGCACCTCAACGCCCGGGGGGGTTAACTATGGCTACACCTTC.